One and the same sample provided the 27 T cell receptor beta chains below, sequenced in a study of cytomegalovirus exposure and HLA in healthy donors (TCRdb year 2017). The library was built by means of the immunoSEQ multiplex PCR assay. For the multiplex PCR, a mixture combining 60 forward primers for TCR Vbeta segments and 13 reverse primers for TCR Jbeta segments was used. The immuneACCESS repertoire file appears here via TCRdb, limited to in-frame rearrangements. These files lack a portion of the clones; in checked studies, under half of the deficit traces to unresolved V genes, and the cause of the others is not known. Across this sample there are around 120,000 clones, with 70% to 80% seen only once. The ten largest clones take up under 3% of the sample. Input material: PBMCs. The receptors here all came from a woman aged 60-75 years in good health and CMV-seropositive.

This clone appeared a single time. The gene calls are TRBV6-5 and TRBJ1-4, with D unclear. Germline V lookup: CDR1 MNHEY, CDR2 SVGAGI. V lost 6 bases and J lost 8, with 13 bases in between. The CDR3 consists of 13 residues. The CDR3 region has the DNA TGTGCCAGCAGATCGGTGGACTTGGAAAAACTGTTTTTT. Translated: CASRSVDLEKLFF.

The J gene is TRBJ2-3, the V gene TRBV13, with 9 bases identical to TRBD1. Trimming cost V 3 bases and J 4 bases; bases outside gene matches: 11. Germline V gene data show CDR1 as PRHDT and CDR2 as FYEKMQ (reference sequence). CDR3 size: 17 residues. CDR3: CASSLQQGALSPDTQYF. The CDR3 bases are TGTGCCAGCAGCTTGCAACAGGGGGCCTTAAGCCCAGATACGCAGTATTTT.

CDR3 loop: CASSLVNYEQYF. The CDR3 nucleotides read TGTGCCAGCAGCTTAGTTAACTACGAGCAGTACTTC. This chain joins TRBV7-9 and TRBJ2-7; D is unclear. The CDR3 contains 12 residues. Per germline, CDR1 SEHNR and CDR2 FQNEAQ (reference sequence). V was pared by 1 base and J by 3 bases, with 4 bases between. The variable domain in full, with the rest retrieved from reference TRBV7-9 and TRBJ2-7, is DTGVSQNPRHKITKRGQNVTFRCDPISEHNRLYWYRQTLGQGPEFLTYFQNEAQLEKSRLLSDRFSAERPKGSFSTLEIQRTEQGDSAMYLCASSLVNYEQYFGPGTRLTVT.

The count of this clone is one. This chain connects TRBV28 to TRBJ1-1, with 8 bases fitting TRBD1. The germline V gene encodes CDR1 MDHEN and CDR2 SYDVKM. J gave up 0 bases and V 6 bases, and 12 bases lay outside the gene matches. The CDR3 has 17 amino acids. CDR3 sequence (DNA): TGTGCCAGCAGCGGAGTAGGACAGGGCATTGTGAACACTGAAGCTTTCTTT. Residues: CASSGVGQGIVNTEAFF. The whole variable domain, remainder taken from reference TRBV28 and TRBJ1-1, is DVKVTQSSRYLVKRTGEKVFLECVQDMDHENMFWYRQDPGLGLRLIYFSYDVKMKEKGDIPEGYSVSREKKERFSLILESASTNQTSMYLCASSGVGQGIVNTEAFFGQGTRLTVV.

The chain links TRBV9 to TRBJ1-5; tentatively, D is TRBD1 (5 bases). Trimming pared 0 bases from V and 1 base from J, leaving 8 bases between. Looked up from germline, CDR1 is SGDLS and CDR2 is YYNGEE. The CDR3 extends over 15 amino acids. The CDR3 protein is CASSVAGGSNQPQHF. CDR3 nucleotide sequence: TGTGCCAGCAGCGTAGCTGGGGGGAGCAATCAGCCCCAGCATTTT.

The gene calls are TRBV11-2 and TRBJ1-1; TRBD1 agrees at 7 bases. Germline loops: CDR1 SGHAT, CDR2 FQNNGV. After removal of 2 bases from V and 2 bases from J, the junction contained 14 bases not matched to a gene. The CDR3 spans 18 residues. The CDR3 is CASSLSSQEGGGNTEAFF. Written as DNA, the CDR3 is TGTGCCAGCAGCTTATCCTCTCAGGAAGGGGGCGGAAACACTGAAGCTTTCTTT.

The chain joins TRBV7-8 to TRBJ1-2; the D gene is possibly TRBD1 (6 bases). The CDR3 consists of 14 residues. V gave up 5 bases and J gave up 7 bases, with 17 bases separating them. Germline V lookup: CDR1 SGHVS, CDR2 FQNEAQ. The DNA of the CDR3 is TGTGCCAGCAGCCAAATTGGGGGGGCGAGTGGCTACACCTTC. It is translated as CASSQIGGASGYTF.

The rearrangement joins TRBV7-3 to TRBJ1-1, with 8 bases fitting TRBD1. The CDR3 is 15 residues long. Germline CDR1 and CDR2: SGHTA and FQGTGA. V shed 5 bases, J shed 0 bases, and the junction held 5 bases outside the gene matches. CDR3 residues: CASSPMTGVNTEAFF. The CDR3 nucleotides are TGTGCCAGCAGCCCGATGACAGGGGTGAACACTGAAGCTTTCTTT.

V and J are TRBV28 and TRBJ2-7; D is undetermined. Per the germline V gene, CDR1 is MDHEN and CDR2 is SYDVKM. Trimming removed 5 bases at V and 8 bases at J, with 10 bases between. CDR3 length: 11 residues. CDR3 region: CASSLAYQQYF. The CDR3 DNA reads TGTGCCAGCAGTCTCGCGTACCAGCAGTACTTC.

The chain links TRBV6-5 to TRBJ2-3; 12 nucleotides agree with TRBD2. Germline V gives CDR1 MNHEY, CDR2 SVGAGI. The CDR3 is made up of 14 amino acids. The V gene end was trimmed by 2 bases and the J gene end by 9 bases; junction bases not matched to a gene: 3. CDR3 amino acids: CASSYPGTSGTQYF. The CDR3 DNA reads TGTGCCAGCAGTTACCCTGGGACTAGCGGGACGCAGTATTTT.

The chain has TRBV6-1 and TRBJ2-1; 11 nucleotides line up with TRBD2. The CDR3 totals 15 residues. V was clipped by 5 bases and J by 4 bases; unmatched bases: 4. Germline CDR1 MNHNS, CDR2 SASEGT. The CDR3 DNA sequence: TGTGCCAGCAGTCATAGCGGGGGGGATTACAATGAGCAGTTCTTC. Translated: CASSHSGGDYNEQFF.

This chain uses TRBV6-5 with TRBJ1-6; 10 nucleotides align to TRBD1. The trim removed 5 bases at V and 9 bases at J, leaving 7 bases unmatched. The CDR3 contains 15 residues. Germline loops: CDR1 MNHEY, CDR2 SVGAGI. The CDR3 reads CASSPGDRGSSPLHF. The DNA of the CDR3 is TGTGCCAGCAGTCCCGGGGACAGGGGTTCTTCACCCCTCCACTTT.

This clone has just a few counts. This chain links TRBV5-4 with TRBJ2-1, with TRBD1 matching over 11 bases. Germline V gives CDR1 SGHNT, CDR2 YYREEE (reference sequence). This CDR3 spans 15 amino acids. Germline trimming cut 5 bases from V and 4 bases from J; bases unmatched to any gene: 5. In DNA form, the CDR3 reads TGTGCCAGCAGTAGAGGACAGGGGGCTTACAATGAGCAGTTCTTC. Protein product: CASSRGQGAYNEQFF.

The chain employs TRBV2 and TRBJ2-2, with a tentative D call TRBD2 (6 bases). CDR1 and CDR2 (germline): SNHLY, FYNNEI. CDR3 length: 15 amino acids. V lost 4 bases, J lost 7 bases, and 16 bases lay in between. Written as DNA, the CDR3 is TGTGCCAGCAGTGGCCGCCGCGGGAATTACGGGGAGCTGTTTTTT. It encodes CASSGRRGNYGELFF.

A few counts support this clone. This chain connects TRBV7-9 to TRBJ2-7, with D possibly TRBD2 on 5 matching bases. Per germline, CDR1 SEHNR and CDR2 FQNEAQ (reference sequence). The CDR3 covers 14 residues. V lost 1 base and J lost 0, with 7 bases in between. CDR3 sequence reads: CASSLGGHSYEQYF. For the CDR3, the DNA is TGTGCCAGCAGCTTAGGAGGGCACTCCTACGAGCAGTACTTC.

The chain is built from TRBV11-3 and TRBJ1-3; no definite D call. V lost 5 bases and J 4 bases, leaving 12 bases between the germline ends. Germline CDR1 is SGHNT and CDR2 is YENEEA. This CDR3 has 14 residues. CDR3 coding DNA: TGTGCCAGCAGCCCTAGTATAAGCGGAAACACCATATATTTT. Residues: CASSPSISGNTIYF.

This clone was counted between two and nine times. The genes are TRBV6-1 and TRBJ1-2, with TRBD1 identical over 7 bases. Per the germline V gene, CDR1 is MNHNS and CDR2 is SASEGT. CDR3 length equals 14 residues. Germline trimming cut 7 bases from V and 2 bases from J; bases unmatched to any gene: 7. The CDR3 here is CASNPGGNNYGYTF. CDR3 DNA sequence: TGTGCCAGCAACCCAGGGGGTAACAACTATGGCTACACCTTC.

The gene calls are TRBV28 and TRBJ1-3; D uncertain. The V gene lost 2 bases and the J gene lost 0 bases, with 8 bases spanning the gap. The CDR3 length is 15 residues. Germline CDR1 MDHEN, CDR2 SYDVKM. CDR3: CASSLLESSGNTIYF. CDR3 in DNA: TGTGCCAGCAGTTTACTCGAGAGCTCTGGAAACACCATATATTTT.

This chain uses TRBV29-1 with TRBJ1-4; D perhaps matches TRBD1 (5 bases). This CDR3 contains 12 residues. Germline V CDR1 and CDR2: SQVTM, ANQGSEA. V was pared by 7 bases and J by 2 bases, with 8 bases between. CDR3 residues: CSGGGTNEKLFF. The DNA for the CDR3 is TGCAGCGGGGGGGGGACTAATGAAAAACTGTTTTTT.

The chain carries TRBV28 and TRBJ1-1, with a possible D match to TRBD1 (6 bases). V gave up 5 bases and J gave up 1 base, with 8 bases separating them. This CDR3 region has 13 residues. Germline V gene sequence: CDR1 MDHEN, CDR2 SYDVKM. DNA for the CDR3: TGTGCCAGCAGTACGGACAGGAACACTGAAGCTTTCTTT. This gives the protein CASSTDRNTEAFF.

This chain links TRBV7-6 with TRBJ2-3; 9 bases match TRBD2. The CDR3 runs to 14 residues. J gave up 1 base and V 11 bases, and 7 bases lay outside the gene matches. The germline V gene encodes CDR1 SGHVS and CDR2 FNYEAQ. As DNA, the CDR3 is TGTGCCGGGGGACTAGCTGGCGGCACAGATACGCAGTATTTT. Protein: CAGGLAGGTDTQYF.

The chain recombines TRBV6-5 with TRBJ1-4, with D possibly being TRBD1 (5 bases). The germline CDR1 and CDR2 sequences are MNHEY and SVGAGI. The length of the CDR3 is 15 residues. Trimming shortened V by 7 bases and J by 7 bases, and 19 bases separated the two germline ends. The CDR3 DNA reads TGTGCCAGCAAAAGGAGTGGGACTTTACTTGAAAAACTGTTTTTT. This gives the protein CASKRSGTLLEKLFF.

This chain uses TRBV5-5 with TRBJ1-2; tentatively, D is TRBD1 (6 bases). The length of the CDR3 is 13 residues. V shed 6 bases and J shed 5 bases, with 14 bases lying between them. From germline, CDR1 is SGHKS and CDR2 YYEKEE (reference sequence). CDR3 nucleotide sequence: TGTGCCAGCACCCTCGAGGGGGGGTATGGCTACACCTTC. This sequence encodes CASTLEGGYGYTF.

This chain links TRBV14 with TRBJ1-2; D ambiguous. V was pared by 0 bases and J by 0 bases, with 11 bases between. The CDR3 covers 16 residues. The V gene's germline CDR1 is SGHDN and CDR2 FVKESK. The CDR3 sequence is CASSQDRTSSNYGYTF. The CDR3 DNA reads TGTGCCAGCAGCCAAGACCGAACTTCATCTAACTATGGCTACACCTTC.

The chain's CDR3 is CASSGLLAGTGTQYF. For the CDR3, the DNA is TGTGCCAGTAGTGGGTTACTAGCGGGGACGGGTACGCAGTATTTT. The chain carries TRBV19 and TRBJ2-3, with 10 bases fitting TRBD2. This CDR3 is 15 amino acids long. J lost 8 bases, V lost 5 bases, and 10 bases had no gene match. The germline V gene has CDR1 LNHDA and CDR2 SQIVND (reference sequence).

The J gene is TRBJ1-2, the V gene TRBV25-1; 8 bases agree with TRBD1. This CDR3 has 16 residues. CDR1 is MGHDK, CDR2 SYGVNS, per germline. Trimming at V came to 5 bases and at J to 2 bases, leaving 10 bases not matched to a gene. The CDR3 DNA follows: TGTGCCAGCAGTCCGGGACAGGTCTTTTTCAACTATGGCTACACCTTC. This gives the protein CASSPGQVFFNYGYTF.

The CDR3 sequence: CASSLDWSSGQETQYF. CDR3 nucleotides: TGTGCCAGCAGCTTAGATTGGTCTAGCGGTCAAGAGACCCAGTACTTC. This chain joins TRBV11-2 and TRBJ2-5; 7 nucleotides line up with TRBD2. V lost 0 bases and J lost 2; bases outside the gene matches: 6. Germline V gives CDR1 SGHAT, CDR2 FQNNGV. The CDR3 sequence is 16 residues long. The whole variable domain, filled in from reference TRBV11-2 and TRBJ2-5, reads EAGVAQSPRYKIIEKRQSVAFWCNPISGHATLYWYQQILGQGPKLLIQFQNNGVVDDSQLPKDRFSAERLKGVDSTLKIQPAKLEDSAVYLCASSLDWSSGQETQYFGPGTRLLVL.